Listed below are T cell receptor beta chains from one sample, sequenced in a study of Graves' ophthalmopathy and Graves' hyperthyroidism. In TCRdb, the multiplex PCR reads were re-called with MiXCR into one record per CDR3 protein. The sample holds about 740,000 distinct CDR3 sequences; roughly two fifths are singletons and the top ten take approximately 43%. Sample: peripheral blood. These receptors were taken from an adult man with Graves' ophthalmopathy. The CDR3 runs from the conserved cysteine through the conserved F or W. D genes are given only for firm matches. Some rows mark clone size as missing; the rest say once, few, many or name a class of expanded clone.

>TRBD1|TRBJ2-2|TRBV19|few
TGTGCCAGTAGTATTTTGGGACAGACGGCGAACACCGGGGAGCTGTTTTTT
CASSILGQTANTGELFF
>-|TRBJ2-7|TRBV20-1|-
TGCAGTGCTAGTATCTCAGACGAGCAGTACTTC
CSASISDEQYF
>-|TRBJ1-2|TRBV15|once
TGTGCCACCAGCAGAGATAGAGGGCAGGTCTCCACCTTC
CATSRDRGQVSTF
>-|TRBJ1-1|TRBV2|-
TGTGCCAACAGTGACCTCAGGCAGGGGAACACTGAAGCTTTCTTT
CANSDLRQGNTEAFF
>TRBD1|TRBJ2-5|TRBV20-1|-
TGCAGTGCTAGACCGGACAGGGTGCATCAGCCCCAGTACTTC
CSARPDRVHQPQYF
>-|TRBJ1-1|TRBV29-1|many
TGCAGCGTTCTTCGGGGGGCAGGGACTGAAGCTTTCTTT
CSVLRGAGTEAFF
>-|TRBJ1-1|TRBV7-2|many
TGTGCCAGCAGCTCACAGCGGAACACTGAAGCTTTCTTT
CASSSQRNTEAFF
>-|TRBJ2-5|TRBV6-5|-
TGTGCCAGCACCCCCGATCGATGGACCCAGTACTTC
CASTPDRWTQYF
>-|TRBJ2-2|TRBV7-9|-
TGTGCCAGCAGCTCAACTACCCGGCCGGGCACCGGGGAGCTGTTTTTT
CASSSTTRPGTGELFF
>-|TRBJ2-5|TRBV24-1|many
TGTGCCACCAGTGATAGGGCAGTCTCGTACCAAGAGACCCAGTACTTC
CATSDRAVSYQETQYF
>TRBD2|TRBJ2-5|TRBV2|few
TGTGCCAGCAGTCCGGCGGGGGGGGTGGAGACCCAGTACTTC
CASSPAGGVETQYF
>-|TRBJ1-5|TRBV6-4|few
TGTGCCAGCGGTCAACCGGACGGGGTTCAGCCCCAGCATTTT
CASGQPDGVQPQHF
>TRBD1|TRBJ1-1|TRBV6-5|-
TGTGCCAGCAGTTACATGGACAGGGACACTGAAGCTTCCTTT
CASSYMDRDTEASF